A single sample is the source of the 17 T cell receptor beta chains below, sequenced in a study of blood T cell repertoires in COVID-19. Measured with immunoSEQ multiplex PCR; TCRdb has only the in-frame clones, and not every one. In the table there are 150,000 to 200,000 clones, under 85% of which are singletons. Specimen: peripheral blood. These TCRs come from a woman aged 70-85 years with COVID-19, enrolled during active disease.

The chain has TRBV5-8 and TRBJ1-5, with a weak D call TRBD1 (5 bases). V lost 2 bases to trimming and J lost 1 base, with 7 bases between them. Germline lookup yields CDR1 SGHTS and CDR2 YDEGEE. The CDR3 loop spans 14 amino acids. In DNA form, the CDR3 reads TGTGCCAGCAGCTTCGGGGGAAGCAATCAGCCCCAGCATTTT. This gives the protein CASSFGGSNQPQHF.

The chain couples TRBV7-2 to TRBJ2-7, with 8 bases matching TRBD1. J lost 0 bases, V lost 4 bases, and 2 bases had no gene match. The CDR3 is 14 residues long. Looked up from germline, CDR1 is SGHTA and CDR2 is FQGNSA. The CDR3: CASSSDRVSYEQYF. The CDR3 DNA follows: TGTGCCAGCAGCTCGGACAGGGTCTCCTACGAGCAGTACTTC.

This clone was observed once. The chain links TRBV28 to TRBJ2-3; 12 bases agree with TRBD1. The CDR3 covers 15 residues. Germline-derived CDR1 and CDR2 are MDHEN and SYDVKM. The J segment lost 6 bases and the V segment lost 6 bases, leaving 7 bases of the junction unmatched. This CDR3 is CASRAGTGGSDTQYF. CDR3 DNA sequence: TGTGCCAGCAGGGCCGGGACAGGGGGCTCGGATACGCAGTATTTT.

The chain links TRBV14 to TRBJ2-7; D might be TRBD2 (5 bases). The CDR3 covers 15 residues. Per the germline V gene, CDR1 is SGHDN and CDR2 is FVKESK. V lost 1 base to trimming and J lost 3 bases, with 13 bases between them. This CDR3 is CASSQVPGIYYEQYF. In DNA form, the CDR3 reads TGTGCCAGCAGCCAAGTTCCCGGGATCTACTACGAGCAGTACTTC. The variable domain in full, completed from reference TRBV14 and TRBJ2-7, reads EAGVTQFPSHSVIEKGQTVTLRCDPISGHDNLYWYRRVMGKEIKFLLHFVKESKQDESGMPNNRFLAERTGGTYSTLKVQPAELEDSGVYFCASSQVPGIYYEQYFGPGTRLTVT.

The J gene is TRBJ2-7, the V gene TRBV15; possibly TRBD1 for D (6 bases). V lost 1 base and J lost 6, with 13 bases in between. CDR1 and CDR2 (germline): LNHNV, YYDKDF (reference sequence). CDR3 length: 14 amino acids. In DNA, the CDR3 is TGTGCCACCAGCAGAGGGCGGGCAGGGGCCGAGCAGTACTTC. It specifies CATSRGRAGAEQYF.

The chain's CDR3 is CASCRYQTGMNTEAFF. The CDR3, as DNA: TGTGCCAGCTGCCGGTACCAGACAGGGATGAACACTGAAGCTTTCTTT. The V and J genes are TRBV18 and TRBJ1-1; TRBD1 agrees at 7 bases. Germline V gene data show CDR1 as KGHSH and CDR2 as LQKENI. The CDR3 consists of 16 residues. J was trimmed by 0 bases and V by 7 bases; bases with no gene match: 11.

The chain uses TRBV7-8 and TRBJ2-2; 7 bases agree with TRBD1. Trimming removed 4 bases from V and 1 base from J; junction bases left unmatched: 3. CDR3 length: 15 amino acids. CDR1 and CDR2 from the germline V gene are SGHVS and FQNEAQ. CDR3 coding DNA: TGTGCCAGCAGCTCACGGACAGGGAACACCGGGGAGCTGTTTTTT. Translating it yields CASSSRTGNTGELFF.

This chain links TRBV19 with TRBJ2-7; 13 bases match TRBD2. Germline trimming cut 5 bases from V and 2 bases from J; bases unmatched to any gene: 6. Per germline, CDR1 LNHDA and CDR2 SQIVND (reference sequence). The CDR3 runs 16 residues. CDR3 DNA sequence: TGTGCCAGTAGTCTAAGACTAGCGGGAGGAACCTACGAGCAGTACTTC. Translation gives CASSLRLAGGTYEQYF.

The CDR3 loop is CASSLLNGAGSEAFF. The DNA of the CDR3 is TGTGCCAGCAGCTTACTGAATGGTGCAGGGTCTGAAGCTTTCTTT. The genes are TRBV7-2 and TRBJ1-1; TRBD1 is a possible D gene (5 bases). Germline V gene sequence: CDR1 SGHTA, CDR2 FQGNSA. The V gene lost 2 bases and the J gene lost 6 bases, with 16 bases spanning the gap. This CDR3 is built from 15 residues.

This rearrangement joins TRBV7-2 to TRBJ2-1; 9 bases line up with TRBD1. Trimming took 5 bases from V and 2 from J; bases not matched to a gene: 4. CDR1 SGHTA and CDR2 FQGNSA come from the germline V gene. There are 15 residues in the CDR3. The CDR3 DNA sequence: TGTGCCAGCAGCGCGGACAGGGGAACCTACAATGAGCAGTTCTTC. Translated: CASSADRGTYNEQFF.

The gene calls are TRBV19 and TRBJ2-1; D perhaps matches TRBD1 (5 bases). The V and J ends lost 2 bases and 7 bases respectively, with 9 bases between them. CDR1 LNHDA and CDR2 SQIVND come from the germline V gene (reference sequence). This CDR3 has 13 residues. In DNA, the CDR3 is TGTGCCAGTAGTATAATTAAGGGGAATGAGCAGTTCTTC. This encodes CASSIIKGNEQFF.

The table lists this clone with a count of one. The chain recombines TRBV19 with TRBJ2-3, with 8 bases identical to TRBD2. CDR1 is LNHDA, CDR2 SQIVND, per germline (reference sequence). The CDR3 has 17 amino acids. J lost 0 bases, V lost 3 bases, and 8 bases had no gene match. This chain's CDR3 is CASSMEGLAGSTDTQYF. The CDR3 DNA follows: TGTGCCAGTAGTATGGAGGGGCTAGCGGGTAGCACAGATACGCAGTATTTT.

The gene calls are TRBV7-2 and TRBJ2-7, with 8 nucleotides matching TRBD2. The ends lost 6 bases at V and 7 bases at J; junction bases unmatched: 14. The CDR3 length is 15 residues. The germline CDR1 and CDR2 sequences are SGHTA and FQGNSA. The CDR3 DNA is TGTGCCAGCAGTTTTAGTTCCAGCGGGAGTAGGGAGCAGTACTTC. Amino acids: CASSFSSSGSREQYF.

The chain is built from TRBV5-1 and TRBJ2-2; 7 nucleotides line up with TRBD2. The CDR3 is made up of 15 amino acids. J gave up 6 bases and V 0 bases, and 5 bases lay outside the gene matches. Germline V gene sequence: CDR1 SGHRS, CDR2 YFSETQ. CDR3 DNA sequence: TGCGCCAGCAGCTTGGGTGGCGGGAGTTCCGGGGAGCTGTTTTTT. Protein: CASSLGGGSSGELFF.

The V call is TRBV7-2, the J call TRBJ2-2, with 11 positions matching TRBD1. This CDR3 is built from 19 residues. V was clipped by 2 bases and J by 1 base; unmatched bases: 9. Germline V lookup: CDR1 SGHTA, CDR2 FQGNSA. CDR3 bases: TGTGCCAGCAGCTTATTGCGCGGACAGGGGGCAAGGAACACCGGGGAGCTGTTTTTT. Translated: CASSLLRGQGARNTGELFF.

V usage is TRBV19 and J usage is TRBJ1-2; no reliable D call. V lost 6 bases, J lost 4 bases, and 12 bases lay in between. This CDR3 is built from 13 residues. Germline V CDR1 and CDR2: LNHDA, SQIVND (reference sequence). The CDR3 here is CASRSGASYGYTF. CDR3 sequence (DNA): TGTGCCAGTAGATCGGGAGCTTCCTATGGCTACACCTTC.

This chain links TRBV6-6 with TRBJ1-1; maybe TRBD1 (5 bases). The CDR3 spans 14 residues. Germline lookup yields CDR1 MNHNY and CDR2 SVGAGI (reference sequence). V shed 7 bases and J shed 3 bases, with 15 bases lying between them. Here the CDR3 reads CASTWGGADTEAFF. The CDR3 DNA reads TGTGCCAGCACCTGGGGTGGGGCGGACACTGAAGCTTTCTTT.